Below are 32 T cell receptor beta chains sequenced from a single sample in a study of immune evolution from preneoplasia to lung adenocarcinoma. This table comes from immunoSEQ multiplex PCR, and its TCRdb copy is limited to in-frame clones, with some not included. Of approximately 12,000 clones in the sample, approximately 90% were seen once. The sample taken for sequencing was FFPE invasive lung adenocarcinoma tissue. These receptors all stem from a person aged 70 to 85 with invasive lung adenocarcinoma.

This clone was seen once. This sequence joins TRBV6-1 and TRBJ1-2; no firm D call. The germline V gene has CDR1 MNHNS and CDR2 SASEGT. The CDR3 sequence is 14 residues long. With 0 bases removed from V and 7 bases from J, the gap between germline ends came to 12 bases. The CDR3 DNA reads TGTGCCAGCAGTGAAGCCGAGGGAATAGGTGGCTACACCTTC. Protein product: CASSEAEGIGGYTF.

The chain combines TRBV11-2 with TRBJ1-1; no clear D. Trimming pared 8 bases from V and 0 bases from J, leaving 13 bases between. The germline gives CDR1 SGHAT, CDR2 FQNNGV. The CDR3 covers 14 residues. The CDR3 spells CASGRGGMNTEAFF. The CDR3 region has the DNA TGTGCCAGCGGGAGAGGAGGGATGAACACTGAAGCTTTCTTT.

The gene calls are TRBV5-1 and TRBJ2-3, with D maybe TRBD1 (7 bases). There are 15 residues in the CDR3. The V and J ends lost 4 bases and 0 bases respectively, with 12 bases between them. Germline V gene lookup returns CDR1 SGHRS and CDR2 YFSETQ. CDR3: CASSTTGTSTDTQYF. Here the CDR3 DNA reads TGCGCCAGCAGCACGACAGGGACTAGCACAGATACGCAGTATTTT.

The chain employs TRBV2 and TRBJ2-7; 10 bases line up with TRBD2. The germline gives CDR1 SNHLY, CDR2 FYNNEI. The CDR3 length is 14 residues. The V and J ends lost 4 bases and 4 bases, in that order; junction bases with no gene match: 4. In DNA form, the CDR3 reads TGTGCCAGCAGTGCCGCTAGCGGGAGTTACGAGCAGTACTTC. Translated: CASSAASGSYEQYF.

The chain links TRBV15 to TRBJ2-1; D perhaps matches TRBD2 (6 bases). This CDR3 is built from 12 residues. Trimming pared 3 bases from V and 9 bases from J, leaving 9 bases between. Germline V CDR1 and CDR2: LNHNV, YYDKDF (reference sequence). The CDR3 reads CATSRRAGEQFF. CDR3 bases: TGTGCCACCAGCAGGAGAGCGGGTGAGCAGTTCTTC.

The DNA of the CDR3 is TGTGCCAGCAGTTTTTCGGACAGAAACTACGAGCAGTACTTC. Its translation is CASSFSDRNYEQYF. The chain couples TRBV28 to TRBJ2-7; tentatively, D is TRBD1 (6 bases). The CDR3 consists of 14 residues. V lost 3 bases, J lost 3 bases, and 12 bases lay in between. Germline V lookup: CDR1 MDHEN, CDR2 SYDVKM.

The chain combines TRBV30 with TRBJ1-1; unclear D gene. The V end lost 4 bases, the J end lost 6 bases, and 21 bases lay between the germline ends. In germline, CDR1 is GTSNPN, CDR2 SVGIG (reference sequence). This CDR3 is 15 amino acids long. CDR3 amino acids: CAWTPPGFTAAEAFF. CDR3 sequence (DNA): TGTGCCTGGACCCCACCCGGATTTACGGCGGCTGAAGCTTTCTTT.

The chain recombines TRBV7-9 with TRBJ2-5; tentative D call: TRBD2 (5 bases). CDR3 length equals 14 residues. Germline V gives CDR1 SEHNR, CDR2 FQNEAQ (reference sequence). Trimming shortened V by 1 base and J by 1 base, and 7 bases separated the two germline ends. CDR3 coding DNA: TGTGCCAGCAGCTTAGAAGGGAGCCAAGAGACCCAGTACTTC. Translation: CASSLEGSQETQYF.

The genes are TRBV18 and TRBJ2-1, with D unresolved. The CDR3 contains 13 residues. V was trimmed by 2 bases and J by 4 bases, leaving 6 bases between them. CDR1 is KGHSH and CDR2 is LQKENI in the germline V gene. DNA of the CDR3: TGTGCCAGCTCACCAACTACATACAATGAGCAGTTCTTC. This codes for CASSPTTYNEQFF.

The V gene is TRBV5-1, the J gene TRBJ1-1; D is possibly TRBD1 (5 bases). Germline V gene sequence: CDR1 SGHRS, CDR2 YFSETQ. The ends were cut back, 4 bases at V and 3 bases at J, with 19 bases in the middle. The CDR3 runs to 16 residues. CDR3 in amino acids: CASSPNVQGKYTEAFF. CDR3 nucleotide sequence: TGCGCCAGCAGCCCCAACGTTCAGGGAAAATACACTGAAGCTTTCTTT.

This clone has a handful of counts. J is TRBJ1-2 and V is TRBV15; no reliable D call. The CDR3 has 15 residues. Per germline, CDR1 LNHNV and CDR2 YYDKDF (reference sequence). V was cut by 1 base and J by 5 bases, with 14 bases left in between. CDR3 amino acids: CATSRAETVAYGYTF. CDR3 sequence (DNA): TGTGCCACCAGCAGAGCTGAGACGGTTGCGTATGGCTACACCTTC.

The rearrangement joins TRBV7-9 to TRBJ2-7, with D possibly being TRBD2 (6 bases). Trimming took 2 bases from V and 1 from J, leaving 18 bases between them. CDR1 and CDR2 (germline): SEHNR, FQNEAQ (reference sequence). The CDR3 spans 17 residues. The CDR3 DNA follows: TGTGCCAGCAGCTTATACGTTACGAGCGGGTCTTCCTACGAGCAGTACTTC. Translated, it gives CASSLYVTSGSSYEQYF.

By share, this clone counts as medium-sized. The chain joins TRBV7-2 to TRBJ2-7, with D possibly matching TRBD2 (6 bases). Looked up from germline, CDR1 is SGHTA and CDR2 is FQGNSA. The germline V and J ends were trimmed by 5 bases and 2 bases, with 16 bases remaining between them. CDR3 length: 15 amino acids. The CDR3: CASSPYPGGTYEQYF. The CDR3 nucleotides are TGTGCCAGCAGCCCGTATCCTGGCGGGACCTACGAGCAGTACTTC. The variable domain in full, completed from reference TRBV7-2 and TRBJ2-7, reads GAGVSQSPSNKVTEKGKDVELRCDPISGHTALYWYRQSLGQGLEFLIYFQGNSAPDKSGLPSDRFSAERTGGSVSTLTIQRTQQEDSAVYLCASSPYPGGTYEQYFGPGTRLTVT.

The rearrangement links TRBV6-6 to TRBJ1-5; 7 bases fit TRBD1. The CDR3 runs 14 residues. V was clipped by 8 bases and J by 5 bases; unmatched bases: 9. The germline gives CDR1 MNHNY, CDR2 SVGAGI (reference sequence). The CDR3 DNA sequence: TGTGCCAGCTCAATCGACAGGGTGGATCAGCCCCAGCATTTT. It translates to CASSIDRVDQPQHF.

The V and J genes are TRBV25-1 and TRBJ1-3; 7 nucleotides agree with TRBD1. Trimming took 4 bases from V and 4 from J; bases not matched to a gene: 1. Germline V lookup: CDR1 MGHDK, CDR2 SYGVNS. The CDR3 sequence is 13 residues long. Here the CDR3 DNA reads TGTGCCAGCAGTGGACAGGGAGGAAACACCATATATTTT. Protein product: CASSGQGGNTIYF.

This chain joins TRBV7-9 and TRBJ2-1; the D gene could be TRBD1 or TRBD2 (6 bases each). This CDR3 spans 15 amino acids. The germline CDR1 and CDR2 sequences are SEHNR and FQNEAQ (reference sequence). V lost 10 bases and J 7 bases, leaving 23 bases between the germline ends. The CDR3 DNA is TGTGCCATCCTCAAGCCGGGGGCCCTAGAAAATGAGCAGTTCTTC. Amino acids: CAILKPGALENEQFF. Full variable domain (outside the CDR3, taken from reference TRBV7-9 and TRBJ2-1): DTGVSQNPRHKITKRGQNVTFRCDPISEHNRLYWYRQTLGQGPEFLTYFQNEAQLEKSRLLSDRFSAERPKGSFSTLEIQRTEQGDSAMYLCAILKPGALENEQFFGPGTRLTVL.

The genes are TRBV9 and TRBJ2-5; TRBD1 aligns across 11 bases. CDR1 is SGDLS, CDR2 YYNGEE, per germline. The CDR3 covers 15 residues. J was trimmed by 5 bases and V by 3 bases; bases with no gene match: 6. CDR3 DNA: TGTGCCAGCAGCGGAGGACAGGGGGCAGGTGAGACCCAGTACTTC. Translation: CASSGGQGAGETQYF.

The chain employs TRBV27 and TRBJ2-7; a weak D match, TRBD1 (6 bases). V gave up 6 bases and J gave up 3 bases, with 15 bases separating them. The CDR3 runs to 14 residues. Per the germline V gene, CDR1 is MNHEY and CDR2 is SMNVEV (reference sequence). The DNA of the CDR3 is TGTGCCAGCAGACTCACAGGGTATGGCTACGAGCAGTACTTC. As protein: CASRLTGYGYEQYF.

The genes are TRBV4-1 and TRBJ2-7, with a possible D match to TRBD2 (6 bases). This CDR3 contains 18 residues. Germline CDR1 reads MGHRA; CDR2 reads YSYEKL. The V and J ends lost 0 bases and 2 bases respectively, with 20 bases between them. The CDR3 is CASSQEGGTGVGAYEQYF. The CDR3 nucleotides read TGCGCCAGCAGCCAAGAAGGAGGTACGGGAGTGGGGGCCTACGAGCAGTACTTC.

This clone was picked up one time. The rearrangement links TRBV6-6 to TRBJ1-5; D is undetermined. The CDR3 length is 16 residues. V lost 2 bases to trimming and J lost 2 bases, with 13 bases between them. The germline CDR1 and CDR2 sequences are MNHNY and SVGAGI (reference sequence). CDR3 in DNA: TGTGCCAGCAGTTACCGAATCCCGGGAGGCAATCAGCCCCAGCATTTT. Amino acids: CASSYRIPGGNQPQHF.

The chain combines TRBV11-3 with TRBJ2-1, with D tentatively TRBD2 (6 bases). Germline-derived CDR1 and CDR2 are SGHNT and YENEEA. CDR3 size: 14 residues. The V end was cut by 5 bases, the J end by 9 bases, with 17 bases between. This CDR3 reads CASSHKGLRREQFF. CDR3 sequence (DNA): TGTGCCAGCAGCCACAAGGGACTCCGTCGTGAGCAGTTCTTC. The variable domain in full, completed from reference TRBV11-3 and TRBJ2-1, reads EAGVVQSPRYKIIEKKQPVAFWCNPISGHNTLYWYLQNLGQGPELLIRYENEEAVDDSQLPKDRFSAERLKGVDSTLKIQPAELGDSAVYLCASSHKGLRREQFFGPGTRLTVL.

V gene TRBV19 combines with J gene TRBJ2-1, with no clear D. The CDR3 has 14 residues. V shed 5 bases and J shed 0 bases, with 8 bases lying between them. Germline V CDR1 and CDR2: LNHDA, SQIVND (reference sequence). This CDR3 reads CASSYGSSYNEQFF. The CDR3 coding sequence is TGTGCCAGTAGTTACGGTAGCTCCTACAATGAGCAGTTCTTC.

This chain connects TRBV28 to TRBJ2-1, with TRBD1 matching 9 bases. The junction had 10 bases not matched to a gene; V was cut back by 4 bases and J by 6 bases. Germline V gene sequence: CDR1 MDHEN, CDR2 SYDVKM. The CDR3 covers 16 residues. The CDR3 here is CASSSTGTGMSNEQFF. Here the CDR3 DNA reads TGTGCCAGCAGTTCAACCGGGACAGGGATGTCCAATGAGCAGTTCTTC.

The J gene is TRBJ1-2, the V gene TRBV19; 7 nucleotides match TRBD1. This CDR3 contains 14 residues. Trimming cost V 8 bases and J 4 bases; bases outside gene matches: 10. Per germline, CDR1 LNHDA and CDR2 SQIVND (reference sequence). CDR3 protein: CASRVQGSIYGYTF. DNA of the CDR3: TGTGCCAGTCGGGTACAGGGGTCTATCTATGGCTACACCTTC.

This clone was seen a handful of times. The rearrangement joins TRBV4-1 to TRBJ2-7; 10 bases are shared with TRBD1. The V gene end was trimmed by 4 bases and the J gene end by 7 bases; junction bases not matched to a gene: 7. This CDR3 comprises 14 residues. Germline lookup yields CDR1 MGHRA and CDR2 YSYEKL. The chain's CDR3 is CASSPLGTGEEQYF. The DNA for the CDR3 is TGCGCCAGCAGCCCCCTGGGGACAGGGGAAGAGCAGTACTTC.

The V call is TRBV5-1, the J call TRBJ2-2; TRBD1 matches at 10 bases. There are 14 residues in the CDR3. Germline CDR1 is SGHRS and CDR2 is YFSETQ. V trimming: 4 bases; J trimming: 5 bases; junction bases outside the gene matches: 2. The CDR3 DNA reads TGCGCCAGCAGCAGGACAGGGGGAACCGGGGAGCTGTTTTTT. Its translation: CASSRTGGTGELFF.

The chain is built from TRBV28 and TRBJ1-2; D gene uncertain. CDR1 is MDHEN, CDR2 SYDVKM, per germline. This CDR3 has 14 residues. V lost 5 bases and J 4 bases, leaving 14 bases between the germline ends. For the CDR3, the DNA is TGTGCCAGCAGTCCGAACACAAGAGCCTATGGCTACACCTTC. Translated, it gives CASSPNTRAYGYTF.

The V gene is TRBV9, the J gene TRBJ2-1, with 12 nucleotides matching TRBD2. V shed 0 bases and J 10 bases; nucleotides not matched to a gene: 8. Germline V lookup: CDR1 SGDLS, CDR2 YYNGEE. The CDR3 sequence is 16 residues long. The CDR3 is CASSVVASGGAREQFF. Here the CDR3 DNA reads TGTGCCAGCAGCGTAGTGGCTAGCGGGGGGGCCAGAGAGCAGTTCTTC.

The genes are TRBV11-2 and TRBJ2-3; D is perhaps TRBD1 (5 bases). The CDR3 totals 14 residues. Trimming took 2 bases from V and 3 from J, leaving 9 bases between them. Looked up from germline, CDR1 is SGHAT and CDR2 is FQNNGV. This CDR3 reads CASSLRGRTDTQYF. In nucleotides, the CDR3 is TGTGCCAGCAGCTTAAGGGGAAGGACAGATACGCAGTATTTT.

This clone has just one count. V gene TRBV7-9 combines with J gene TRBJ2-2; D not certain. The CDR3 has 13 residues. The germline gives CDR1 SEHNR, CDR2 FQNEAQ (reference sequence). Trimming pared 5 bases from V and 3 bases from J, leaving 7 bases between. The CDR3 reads CASSGMDTGELFF. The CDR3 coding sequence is TGTGCCAGCAGCGGCATGGACACCGGGGAGCTGTTTTTT.

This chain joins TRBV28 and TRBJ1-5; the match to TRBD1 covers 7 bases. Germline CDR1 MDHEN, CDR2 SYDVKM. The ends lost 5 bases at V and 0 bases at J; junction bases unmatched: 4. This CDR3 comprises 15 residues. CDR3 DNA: TGTGCCAGCAGTGGGGGACAGTATAGCAATCAGCCCCAGCATTTT. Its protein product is CASSGGQYSNQPQHF.

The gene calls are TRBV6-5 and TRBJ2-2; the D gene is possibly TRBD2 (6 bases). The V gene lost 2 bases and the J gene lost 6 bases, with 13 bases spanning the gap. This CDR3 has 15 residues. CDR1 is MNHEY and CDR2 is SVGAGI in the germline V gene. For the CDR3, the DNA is TGTGCCAGCAGTTACAAGGACTATTCACCCGGGGAGCTGTTTTTT. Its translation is CASSYKDYSPGELFF.